Listed below are T cell receptor beta chains from one sample, sequenced in a study of cytomegalovirus exposure and HLA in healthy donors. Only in-frame clones appear in the TCRdb table, and some are missing; sequencing was by immunoSEQ multiplex PCR. Here the sample spans 100,000 to 120,000 clones, around 75% being singletons. Sequenced material: PBMCs. The source is a man aged 30-40 years in good health and CMV-seropositive. The CDR3 runs from the conserved cysteine through the conserved F or W. The D gene is left open where the match is weak. Not all rows give a size; the values are once, few, many and, for expanded clones, a class.

cdr3_aa | cdr3_nt | clone_size | d_call | j_call | v_call
CASRAPGANYGYTF | TGTGCCAGCAGAGCCCCGGGGGCTAACTATGGCTACACCTTC | once | . | TRBJ1-2 | TRBV27
CSTGTQETQYF | TGCAGTACAGGGACCCAAGAGACCCAGTACTTC | . | . | TRBJ2-5 | TRBV20-1
CSVDGGGRGNEQFF | TGCAGCGTAGATGGGGGGGGACGGGGCAATGAGCAGTTCTTC | . | TRBD2 | TRBJ2-1 | TRBV29-1
CSTRTGGFEQFF | TGCAGCACGAGGACAGGGGGATTTGAGCAGTTCTTC | . | TRBD1 | TRBJ2-1 | TRBV29-1
CASNFDRGREAFF | TGTGCCAGCAATTTTGACAGGGGCCGTGAAGCTTTCTTT | . | TRBD1 | TRBJ1-1 | TRBV2
CASSDRQGANEKLFF | TGCGCCAGCAGTGACCGACAGGGAGCTAATGAAAAACTGTTTTTT | . | TRBD1 | TRBJ1-4 | TRBV10-1
CASSAVPQGGMNTGELFF | TGTGCCAGCAGCGCCGTCCCCCAGGGGGGCATGAACACCGGGGAGCTGTTTTTT | . | . | TRBJ2-2 | TRBV7-2
CASGQGALPDTQYF | TGTGCCAGTGGACAGGGGGCGCTTCCGGATACGCAGTATTTT | . | TRBD1 | TRBJ2-3 | TRBV6-6
CAILLSGLSYEQYF | TGTGCCATCTTACTTAGCGGTCTCTCCTACGAGCAGTACTTC | . | . | TRBJ2-7 | TRBV2
CASSLAWTGADYGYTF | TGCGCCAGCAGCTTGGCGTGGACAGGGGCGGACTATGGCTACACCTTC | . | TRBD1 | TRBJ1-2 | TRBV5-1
CSAREGQEAFF | TGCAGTGCTAGAGAGGGACAAGAAGCTTTCTTT | . | . | TRBJ1-1 | TRBV20-1
CSGLLPGRQETQYF | TGCAGCGGACTCCTCCCCGGGAGACAAGAGACCCAGTACTTC | . | . | TRBJ2-5 | TRBV29-1
CAISDGRSASSTDTQYF | TGTGCCATCAGTGACGGTAGGAGTGCTTCTAGCACAGATACGCAGTATTTT | . | . | TRBJ2-3 | TRBV10-3
CASSGGGETQYF | TGTGCCAGCAGCGGCGGGGGGGAGACCCAGTACTTC | . | TRBD2 | TRBJ2-5 | TRBV9
CASSESAGGVYEQYF | TGCGCCAGCAGTGAGTCTGCGGGGGGAGTTTACGAGCAGTACTTC | . | TRBD2 | TRBJ2-7 | TRBV10-2
CASSPDRGTYEQYF | TGCGCCAGCAGCCCGGACAGGGGGACCTACGAGCAGTACTTC | . | TRBD1 | TRBJ2-7 | TRBV5-1
CASSLSFFHDFQETQYF | TGTGCCAGCAGCTTATCTTTTTTTCACGACTTCCAAGAGACCCAGTACTTC | . | . | TRBJ2-5 | TRBV5-6
CASSWGDRHGELFF | TGCGCCAGCAGCTGGGGGGACAGGCACGGGGAGCTGTTTTTT | few | TRBD1 | TRBJ2-2 | TRBV5-1
CATSSPYRGKLDDGLFF | TGTGCCACCAGCAGCCCATACAGGGGGAAGTTGGATGATGGACTGTTTTTT | once | TRBD1 | TRBJ1-4 | TRBV15
CASSLDSSYEQYF | TGTGCCAGCAGCTTGGACTCCTCCTACGAGCAGTACTTC | . | . | TRBJ2-7 | TRBV13
CSVALTGGYTGELFF | TGCAGCGTCGCTCTGACAGGAGGTTACACCGGGGAGCTGTTTTTT | . | . | TRBJ2-2 | TRBV29-1
CASSQSGGGADTQYF | TGCGCCAGCAGCCAAAGTGGGGGGGGTGCAGATACGCAGTATTTT | few | TRBD2 | TRBJ2-3 | TRBV4-1
CASSLLGLTDTQYF | TGTGCCAGCAGCTTGCTGGGACTTACGGATACGCAGTATTTT | . | . | TRBJ2-3 | TRBV7-2
CASSLVWGLKNTEAFF | TGCGCCAGCAGCTTGGTTTGGGGGCTTAAGAACACTGAAGCTTTCTTT | . | . | TRBJ1-1 | TRBV5-1
CASSYGAGGEDTQYF | TGTGCCAGCAGTTACGGAGCGGGGGGCGAAGATACGCAGTATTTT | . | TRBD2 | TRBJ2-3 | TRBV6-5
CASRNIAGQDYEQYF | TGTGCCAGTAGAAATATAGCGGGACAAGATTACGAGCAGTACTTC | . | TRBD2 | TRBJ2-7 | TRBV19
CAWSLLRTGGPDTQYF | TGTGCCTGGAGTCTCCTCCGGACAGGGGGACCAGATACGCAGTATTTT | . | TRBD1 | TRBJ2-3 | TRBV30
CASSPHRDRGYSPLHF | TGTGCCAGCAGCCCTCACCGGGACAGGGGTTATTCACCCCTCCACTTT | . | TRBD1 | TRBJ1-6 | TRBV11-2
CASSLFLAGARQETQYF | TGTGCCAGCAGCTTGTTCCTAGCGGGGGCCCGACAAGAGACCCAGTACTTC | once | TRBD2 | TRBJ2-5 | TRBV5-6
CASSQPGRDRNYNGQFF | TGCGCCAGCAGCCAACCAGGACGGGACAGGAACTACAATGGGCAGTTCTTC | . | TRBD1 | TRBJ2-1 | TRBV4-1
CASSIVLRGTGNTEAFF | TGTGCCAGTAGTATTGTTCTCCGTGGAACAGGGAACACTGAAGCTTTCTTT | . | . | TRBJ1-1 | TRBV19